This T cell receptor beta chain was identified in a study of immune evolution from preneoplasia to lung adenocarcinoma. The data were produced by immunoSEQ multiplex PCR, yet TCRdb's version contains in-frame clones alone and is incomplete. The profile shows about 6,100 clones, around four fifths of them singletons. Germline assignment: CDR1 MNHEY and CDR2 SMNVEV (reference sequence). V lost 8 bases, J lost 7 bases, and 12 bases lay in between. The CDR3 covers 12 residues. The source is a person aged 50-70 years with lung adenocarcinoma. The sample taken for sequencing was FFPE minimally invasive lung adenocarcinoma tissue. The chain joins TRBV27 to TRBJ2-1; weak D call: TRBD2 (5 bases). The CDR3 DNA reads as TGTGCCAGCGGGGAGAGATGGAATGAGCAGTTCTTC. Translation gives CASGERWNEQFF.